One and the same sample provided the 17 T cell receptor beta chains below, sequenced in a study of T cells in Graves' hyperthyroidism and ophthalmopathy. RNA transcripts provided the source from which TCR beta CDR3 regions were amplified. TCR CDR3 regions were first amplified by RT-PCR with HTBI primers. TCRdb analysed the multiplex PCR reads with MiXCR anew, one entry per CDR3 protein. The table shows approximately 620,000 distinct CDR3 sequences, with over 11% occurring only once. What was sequenced was blood. These receptors originate from a woman in her twenties or thirties with Graves' hyperthyroidism that later progressed to Graves' ophthalmopathy.

In this sample, this clonotype turned up a few times. The chain links TRBV5-1 to TRBJ2-1, with D tentatively TRBD1 (6 bases). Trimming removed 4 bases at V and 6 bases at J, with 8 bases between. Germline CDR1 and CDR2: SGHRS and YFSETQ. The CDR3 spans 12 residues. DNA of the CDR3: TGCGCCAGCAGCGAGGGGGTCAATGAGCAGTTCTTC. It specifies CASSEGVNEQFF.

This clonotype was observed a few times. This may arise from a read error, as a much more abundant clone is one base away. The rearrangement links TRBV5-1 to TRBJ1-1, with D possibly being TRBD1 (5 bases). Germline V gene sequence: CDR1 SGHRS, CDR2 YFSETQ. The CDR3 extends over 14 amino acids. The V gene lost 5 bases and the J gene lost 2 bases, with 13 bases spanning the gap. CDR3 residues: CASRIGTANTEAFF. DNA of the CDR3: TGCGCCAGCAGAATCGGGACCGCTAACACTGAAGCTTTCTTT. Supplemented by reference TRBV5-1 and TRBJ1-1, the full variable domain reads KAGVTQTPRYLIKTRGQQVTLSCSPISGHRSVSWYQQTPGQGLQFLFEYFSETQRNKGNFPGRFSGRQFSNSRSEMNVSTLELGDSALYLCASRIGTANTEAFFGQGTRLTVV.

In this sample, this clonotype turned up many times. The chain employs TRBV28 and TRBJ1-2; 11 bases line up with TRBD1. Germline V gene sequence: CDR1 MDHEN, CDR2 SYDVKM. The V gene end was trimmed by 6 bases and the J gene end by 8 bases; junction bases not matched to a gene: 14. This CDR3 has 16 amino acids. This CDR3 reads CASSPTGTGGKGGYTF. CDR3 coding DNA: TGTGCCAGCAGCCCAACCGGGACAGGGGGGAAGGGGGGCTACACCTTC.

This chain connects TRBV5-1 to TRBJ1-5, with TRBD1 matching 7 bases. Trimming removed 0 bases from V and 3 bases from J; junction bases left unmatched: 6. Germline V gene lookup returns CDR1 SGHRS and CDR2 YFSETQ. The CDR3 sequence is 16 residues long. The CDR3 region is CASSLDGTANNQPQHF. CDR3 DNA sequence: TGCGCCAGCAGCTTGGACGGGACAGCAAACAATCAGCCCCAGCATTTT.

This clonotype was seen many times. The V call is TRBV20-1, the J call TRBJ1-2; the D gene is possibly TRBD1 (6 bases). V lost 5 bases, J lost 6 bases, and 19 bases lay in between. CDR3 length: 14 residues. CDR1 and CDR2 (germline): DFQATT, SNEGSKA (reference sequence). The CDR3 region is CSAPSREQGDGYTF. The CDR3, as DNA: TGCAGTGCTCCCTCCCGGGAACAGGGCGATGGCTACACCTTC.

There are many counts of this clonotype. The V call is TRBV6-1, the J call TRBJ1-6, with D maybe TRBD1 (6 bases). Germline V gene sequence: CDR1 MNHNS, CDR2 SASEGT. This CDR3 spans 18 amino acids. The V and J ends lost 0 bases and 7 bases respectively, with 19 bases between them. This CDR3 reads CASSEARGGRGHNSPLHF. The DNA for the CDR3 is TGTGCCAGCAGTGAAGCGCGGGGGGGCAGGGGACACAATTCACCCCTCCACTTT.

In this sample, this clonotype turned up a few times. V is TRBV3-1 and J is TRBJ2-2, with D perhaps given as TRBD1 or TRBD2 (5 bases each). The V gene's germline CDR1 is LGHDT and CDR2 YNNKEL (reference sequence). V lost 3 bases and J lost 6, with 11 bases in between. This CDR3 is built from 14 residues. In DNA, the CDR3 is TGTGCCAGCAGCCAGGTAGGGGAGTCCGGGGAGCTGTTTTTT. Translating it yields CASSQVGESGELFF.

A note on this clonotype: This sequence may be a read error, since a much larger clone differs from it by one base. The J gene is TRBJ2-2, the V gene TRBV27, with a possible D match to TRBD2 (6 bases). The CDR3 is made up of 13 amino acids. Germline assignment: CDR1 MNHEY and CDR2 SMNVEV (reference sequence). The CDR3 sequence is CASSNPGAGGLFF. The CDR3 nucleotides are TGTGCCAGCAGTAACCCAGGCGCCGGGGGGCTGTTTTTT.

This clonotype was found a few times. A much larger clone differs from this one at a single base, so this may be a read error. This chain connects TRBV7-9 to TRBJ2-7, with 7 bases fitting TRBD1. The CDR3 length is 14 residues. Germline-derived CDR1 and CDR2 are SEHNR and FQNEAQ (reference sequence). DNA of the CDR3: TGTGCCAGCAGCAACCGGGACAGCTCCTACGAGCGGTACTTC. This gives the protein CASSNRDSSYERYF.

This clonotype was seen repeatedly, ten times or more. The chain is built from TRBV7-3 and TRBJ1-3; possibly TRBD1 for D (6 bases). The CDR3 sequence is 15 residues long. V lost 5 bases to trimming and J lost 4 bases, with 15 bases between them. Germline CDR1 and CDR2: SGHTA and FQGTGA. The CDR3 nucleotides are TGTGCCAGCAGCCCTGTAGGGGGGCGCGGAAACACCATATATTTT. It is translated as CASSPVGGRGNTIYF.

This clonotype was detected only a few times. V usage is TRBV6-2 or TRBV6-3 and J usage is TRBJ1-2; no clear D gene. From germline, CDR1 is MNHEY and CDR2 SVGEGT. V lost 5 bases and J 8 bases, leaving 9 bases between the germline ends. This CDR3 has 11 amino acids. This CDR3 reads CASSHGRGYTF. CDR3 sequence (DNA): TGTGCCAGCAGTCACGGCCGCGGCTACACCTTC.

This clonotype was picked up many times. The J gene is TRBJ2-7, the V gene TRBV5-1, with D hard to call. V was trimmed by 0 bases and J by 3 bases, leaving 10 bases between them. The CDR3 loop spans 14 amino acids. The germline V gene has CDR1 SGHRS and CDR2 YFSETQ. CDR3 sequence (DNA): TGCGCCAGCAGCTTGGAACGGATAAACTACGAGCAGTACTTC. It yields the protein CASSLERINYEQYF. Looking up the rest from reference TRBV5-1 and TRBJ2-7 gives the full variable domain: KAGVTQTPRYLIKTRGQQVTLSCSPISGHRSVSWYQQTPGQGLQFLFEYFSETQRNKGNFPGRFSGRQFSNSRSEMNVSTLELGDSALYLCASSLERINYEQYFGPGTRLTVT.

CDR3: CATSPTLGRDRGETQYF. The CDR3 region has the DNA TGTGCCACCAGTCCCACGCTAGGGCGGGACAGGGGAGAGACCCAGTACTTC. The chain couples TRBV24-1 to TRBJ2-5; 10 bases fit TRBD1. Germline lookup yields CDR1 KGHDR and CDR2 SFDVKD. The CDR3 length is 17 residues. The V segment lost 6 bases and the J segment 4 bases; nucleotides outside the gene matches: 13.

This clonotype was seen many times. V is TRBV30 and J is TRBJ1-1; D is uncertain. CDR1 GTSNPN and CDR2 SVGIG come from the germline V gene (reference sequence). The germline V and J ends were trimmed by 5 bases and 3 bases, with 4 bases remaining between them. CDR3 size: 10 residues. In DNA form, the CDR3 reads TGTGCCTGGGCGGACACTGAAGCTTTCTTT. Residues: CAWADTEAFF.

This clonotype has a handful of counts. A far larger clone lies a single base away; this is likely a read error. The chain combines TRBV28 with TRBJ2-7; D gene ambiguous. Germline assignment: CDR1 MDHEN and CDR2 SYDVKM. V was shortened by 4 bases and J by 3 bases, with 4 bases between the two germline ends. The CDR3 consists of 11 residues. CDR3 amino acids: CASSWSYEQYF. CDR3 in DNA: TGTGCCAGCAGTTGGAGCTACGAGCAGTACTTC.

Ten or more counts support this clonotype. The V and J genes are TRBV10-3 and TRBJ2-3; D is tentatively TRBD1 or TRBD2 (6 bases each). The V gene's germline CDR1 is ENHRY and CDR2 SYGVKD. Trimming cost V 6 bases and J 1 base, with 14 bases left between them. The CDR3 consists of 15 residues. As DNA, the CDR3 is TGTGCCATCAGGGAATCCGGGGGCGGCACAGATACGCAGTATTTT. It encodes CAIRESGGGTDTQYF.

This clonotype was detected ten times or more. This chain joins TRBV19 and TRBJ2-5, with TRBD2 matching over 7 bases. Germline assignment: CDR1 LNHDA and CDR2 SQIVND (reference sequence). Unmatched junction bases numbered 13, after V lost 10 bases and J lost 5 bases. The CDR3 covers 14 residues. This CDR3 reads CATALAGVGETQYF. CDR3 DNA: TGTGCCACTGCTCTGGCGGGAGTGGGGGAGACCCAGTACTTC.